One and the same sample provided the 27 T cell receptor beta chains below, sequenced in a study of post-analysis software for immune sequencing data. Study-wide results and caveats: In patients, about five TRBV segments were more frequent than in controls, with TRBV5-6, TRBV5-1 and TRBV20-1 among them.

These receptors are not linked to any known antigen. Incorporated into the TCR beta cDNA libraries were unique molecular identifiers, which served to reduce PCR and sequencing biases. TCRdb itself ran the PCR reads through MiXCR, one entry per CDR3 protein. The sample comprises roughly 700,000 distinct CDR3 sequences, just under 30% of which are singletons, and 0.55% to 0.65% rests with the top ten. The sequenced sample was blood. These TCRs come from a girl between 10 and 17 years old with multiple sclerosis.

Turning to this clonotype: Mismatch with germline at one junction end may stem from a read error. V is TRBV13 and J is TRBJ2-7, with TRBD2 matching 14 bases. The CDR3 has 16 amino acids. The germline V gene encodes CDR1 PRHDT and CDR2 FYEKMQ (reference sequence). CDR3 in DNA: TGTGCCAGCAGCCAAGGGACTAGCGGGGGATTATACGAGCGGTACTTC. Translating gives CASSQGTSGGLYERYF.

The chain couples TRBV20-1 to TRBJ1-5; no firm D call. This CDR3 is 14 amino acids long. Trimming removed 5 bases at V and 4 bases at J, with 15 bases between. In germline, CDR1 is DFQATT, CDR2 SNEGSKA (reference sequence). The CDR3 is CSARDVAVNQPQHF. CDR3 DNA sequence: TGCAGTGCTCGGGATGTGGCAGTAAATCAGCCCCAGCATTTT.

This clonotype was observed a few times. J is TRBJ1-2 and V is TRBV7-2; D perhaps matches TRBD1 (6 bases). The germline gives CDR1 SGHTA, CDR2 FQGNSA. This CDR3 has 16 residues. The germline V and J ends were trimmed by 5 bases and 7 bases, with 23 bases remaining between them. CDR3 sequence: CASSTFRGRQESGYTF. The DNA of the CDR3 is TGTGCCAGCAGCACATTCAGGGGCCGCCAGGAGAGTGGCTACACCTTC.

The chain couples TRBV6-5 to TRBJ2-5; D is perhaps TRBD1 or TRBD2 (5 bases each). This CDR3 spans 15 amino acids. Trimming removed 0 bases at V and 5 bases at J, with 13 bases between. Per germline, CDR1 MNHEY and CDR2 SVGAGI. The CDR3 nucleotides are TGTGCCAGCAGTTACTCATGGGGGTCGGGCGAGACCCAGTACTTC. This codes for CASSYSWGSGETQYF.

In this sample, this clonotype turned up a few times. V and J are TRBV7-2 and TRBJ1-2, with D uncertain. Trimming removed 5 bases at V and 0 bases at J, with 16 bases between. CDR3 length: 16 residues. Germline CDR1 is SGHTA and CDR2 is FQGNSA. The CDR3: CASSPGSQMANYGYTF. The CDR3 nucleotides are TGTGCCAGCAGCCCGGGGAGTCAAATGGCTAACTATGGCTACACCTTC.

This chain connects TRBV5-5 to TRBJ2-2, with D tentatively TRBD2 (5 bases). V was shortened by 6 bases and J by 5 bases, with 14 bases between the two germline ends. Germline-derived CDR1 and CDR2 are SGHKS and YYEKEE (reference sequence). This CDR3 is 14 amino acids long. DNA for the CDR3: TGTGCCAGCATCGAGGGCCTGAGGACCGGGGAGCTGTTTTTT. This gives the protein CASIEGLRTGELFF. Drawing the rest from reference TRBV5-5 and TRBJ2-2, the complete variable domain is DAGVTQSPTHLIKTRGQQVTLRCSPISGHKSVSWYQQVLGQGPQFIFQYYEKEERGRGNFPDRFSARQFPNYSSELNVNALLLGDSALYLCASIEGLRTGELFFGEGSRLTVL.

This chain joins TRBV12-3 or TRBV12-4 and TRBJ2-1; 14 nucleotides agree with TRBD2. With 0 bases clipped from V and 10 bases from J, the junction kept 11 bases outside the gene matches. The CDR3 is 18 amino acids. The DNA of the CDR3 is TGTGCCAGCAGTTTAGCGCGTGGGACTAGCGGGGGCTGGTCGGAGCAGTTCTTC. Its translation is CASSLARGTSGGWSEQFF.

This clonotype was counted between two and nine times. The CDR3: CSVEEQKVPLAKNIQYF. The CDR3 DNA follows: TGCAGCGTTGAAGAGCAAAAGGTGCCTCTAGCCAAAAACATTCAGTACTTC. This sequence joins TRBV29-1 and TRBJ2-4; D call uncertain. The CDR3 contains 17 residues. With 0 bases removed from V and 0 bases from J, the gap between germline ends came to 15 bases. Per germline, CDR1 SQVTM and CDR2 ANQGSEA.

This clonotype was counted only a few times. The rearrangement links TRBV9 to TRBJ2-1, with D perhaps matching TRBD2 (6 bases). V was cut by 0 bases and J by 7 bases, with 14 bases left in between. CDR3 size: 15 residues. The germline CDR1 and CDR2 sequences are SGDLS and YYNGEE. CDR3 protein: CASSVDGSSENEQFF. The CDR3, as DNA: TGTGCCAGCAGCGTAGACGGGAGTTCCGAAAATGAGCAGTTCTTC. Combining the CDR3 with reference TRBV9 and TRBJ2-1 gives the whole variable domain DSGVTQTPKHLITATGQRVTLRCSPRSGDLSVYWYQQSLDQGLQFLIQYYNGEERAKGNILERFSAQQFPDLHSELNLSSLELGDSALYFCASSVDGSSENEQFFGPGTRLTVL.

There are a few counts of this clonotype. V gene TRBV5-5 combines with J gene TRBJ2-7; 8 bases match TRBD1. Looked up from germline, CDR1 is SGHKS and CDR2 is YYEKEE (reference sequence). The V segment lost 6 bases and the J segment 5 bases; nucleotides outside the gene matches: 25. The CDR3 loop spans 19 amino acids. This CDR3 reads CASKTGADRGAPRGHEQYF. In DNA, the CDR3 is TGTGCCAGCAAGACAGGTGCCGACAGGGGCGCGCCTAGAGGGCACGAGCAGTACTTC.

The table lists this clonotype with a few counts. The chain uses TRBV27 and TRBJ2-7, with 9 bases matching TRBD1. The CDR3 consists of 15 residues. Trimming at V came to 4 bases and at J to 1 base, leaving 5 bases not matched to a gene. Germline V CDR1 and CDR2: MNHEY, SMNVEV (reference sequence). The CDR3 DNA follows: TGTGCCAGCAGTTACCGGGACAGGGCGTCCTACGAGCAGTACTTC. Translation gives CASSYRDRASYEQYF.

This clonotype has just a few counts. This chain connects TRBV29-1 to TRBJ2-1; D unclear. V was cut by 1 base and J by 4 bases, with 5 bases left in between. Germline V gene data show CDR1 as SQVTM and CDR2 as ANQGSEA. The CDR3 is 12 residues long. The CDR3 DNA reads TGCAGCGTTGAAGTCGGATACAATGAGCAGTTCTTC. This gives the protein CSVEVGYNEQFF.

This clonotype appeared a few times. The CDR3 loop is CSARSGYEQYF. Written as DNA, the CDR3 is TGCAGTGCTAGATCTGGCTACGAGCAGTACTTC. The chain uses TRBV20-1 and TRBJ2-7; D call uncertain. The CDR3 has 11 residues. Germline V lookup: CDR1 DFQATT, CDR2 SNEGSKA (reference sequence). Deletions cut 2 bases from V and 3 bases from J, with 5 bases between.

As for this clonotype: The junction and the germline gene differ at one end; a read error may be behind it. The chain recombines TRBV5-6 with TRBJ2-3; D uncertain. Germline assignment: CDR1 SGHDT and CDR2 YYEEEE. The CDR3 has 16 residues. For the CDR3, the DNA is TGTGCCAACAGCTTGGCTCCTCGGGCCAAGGGAGATACGCAGTATTTT. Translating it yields CANSLAPRAKGDTQYF.

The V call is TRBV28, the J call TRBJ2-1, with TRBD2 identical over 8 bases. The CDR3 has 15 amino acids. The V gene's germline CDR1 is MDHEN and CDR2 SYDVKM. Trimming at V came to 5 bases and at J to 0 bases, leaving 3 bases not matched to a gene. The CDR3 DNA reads TGTGCCAGCAGTGCCGGGGGGGTCTCCTACAATGAGCAGTTCTTC. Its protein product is CASSAGGVSYNEQFF.

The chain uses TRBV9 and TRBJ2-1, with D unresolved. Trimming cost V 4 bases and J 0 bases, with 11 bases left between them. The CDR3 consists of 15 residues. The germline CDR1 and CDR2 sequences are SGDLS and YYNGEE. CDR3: CASSTGLPSYNEQFF. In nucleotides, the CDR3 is TGTGCCAGCAGCACCGGGCTTCCCTCCTACAATGAGCAGTTCTTC.

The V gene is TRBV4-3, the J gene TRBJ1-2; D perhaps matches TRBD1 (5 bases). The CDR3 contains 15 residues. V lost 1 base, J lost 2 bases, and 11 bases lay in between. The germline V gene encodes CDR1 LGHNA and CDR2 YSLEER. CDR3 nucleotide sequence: TGCGCCAGCAGCCAAGCGGTGGGGGGAAACTATGGCTACACCTTC. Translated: CASSQAVGGNYGYTF.

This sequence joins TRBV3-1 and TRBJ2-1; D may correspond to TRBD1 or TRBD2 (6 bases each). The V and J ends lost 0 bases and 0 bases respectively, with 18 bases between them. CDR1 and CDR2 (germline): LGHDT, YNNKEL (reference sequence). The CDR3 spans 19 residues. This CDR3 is CASSQDLGGPGTSYNEQFF. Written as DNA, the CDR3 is TGTGCCAGCAGCCAAGATTTGGGGGGCCCCGGGACCTCCTACAATGAGCAGTTCTTC.

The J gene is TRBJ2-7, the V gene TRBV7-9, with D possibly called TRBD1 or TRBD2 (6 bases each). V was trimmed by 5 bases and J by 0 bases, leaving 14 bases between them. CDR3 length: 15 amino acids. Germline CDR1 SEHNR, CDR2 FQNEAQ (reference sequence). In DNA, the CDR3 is TGTGCCAGCAGCCCCCGACAGGAGGGCTCCTACGAGCAGTACTTC. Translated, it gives CASSPRQEGSYEQYF. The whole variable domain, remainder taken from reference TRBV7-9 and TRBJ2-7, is DTGVSQNPRHKITKRGQNVTFRCDPISEHNRLYWYRQTLGQGPEFLTYFQNEAQLEKSRLLSDRFSAERPKGSFSTLEIQRTEQGDSAMYLCASSPRQEGSYEQYFGPGTRLTVT.

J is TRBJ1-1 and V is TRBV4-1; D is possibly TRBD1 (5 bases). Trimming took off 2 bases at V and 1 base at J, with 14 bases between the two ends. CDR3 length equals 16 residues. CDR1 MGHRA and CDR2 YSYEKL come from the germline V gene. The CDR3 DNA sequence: TGCGCCAGCAGCCAAAGGAGGGGTCTTGGGAACACTGAAGCTTTCTTT. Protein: CASSQRRGLGNTEAFF.

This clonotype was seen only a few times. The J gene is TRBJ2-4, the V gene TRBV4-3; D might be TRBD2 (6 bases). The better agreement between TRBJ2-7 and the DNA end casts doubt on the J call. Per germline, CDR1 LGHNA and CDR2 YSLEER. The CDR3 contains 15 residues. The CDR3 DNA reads TGCGCCAGCAGCCCGGCTAGGGGACTCGCCTACGAGCAGTACTTC. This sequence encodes CASSPARGLAYEQYF.

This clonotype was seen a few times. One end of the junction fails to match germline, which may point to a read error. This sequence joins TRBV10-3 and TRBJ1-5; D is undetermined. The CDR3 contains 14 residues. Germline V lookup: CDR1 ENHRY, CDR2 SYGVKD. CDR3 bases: TGTGCCATCAGCACAACGCCGAGCAATCACCCCCAGCATTTT. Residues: CAISTTPSNHPQHF.

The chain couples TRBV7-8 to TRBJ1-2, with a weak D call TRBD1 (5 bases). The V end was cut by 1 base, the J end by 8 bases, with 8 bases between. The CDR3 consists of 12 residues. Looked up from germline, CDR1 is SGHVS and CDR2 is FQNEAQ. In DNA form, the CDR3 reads TGTGCCAGCAGCTTAGTGGGACGCGGCTACACCTTC. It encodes CASSLVGRGYTF.

The DNA for the CDR3 is TGTGCCATCACCGACCGAAAAGACGGAGATGAGCAGTTCTTC. This encodes CAITDRKDGDEQFF. The chain has TRBV10-3 and TRBJ2-1; no reliable D call. Germline CDR1 is ENHRY and CDR2 is SYGVKD. V lost 7 bases and J lost 8, with 18 bases in between. The CDR3 has 14 amino acids.

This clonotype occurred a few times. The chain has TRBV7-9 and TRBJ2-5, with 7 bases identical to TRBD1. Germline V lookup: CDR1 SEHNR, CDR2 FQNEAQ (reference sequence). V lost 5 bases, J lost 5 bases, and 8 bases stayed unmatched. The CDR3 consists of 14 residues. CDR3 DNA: TGTGCCAGCAGCGCAGTTAGGGGGCGCGAGACCCAGTACTTC. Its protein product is CASSAVRGRETQYF.

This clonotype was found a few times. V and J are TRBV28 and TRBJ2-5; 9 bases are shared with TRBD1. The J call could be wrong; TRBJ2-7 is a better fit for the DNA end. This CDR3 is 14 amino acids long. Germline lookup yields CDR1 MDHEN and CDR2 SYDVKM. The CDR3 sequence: CASTEATGGSEQYF. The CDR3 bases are TGTGCCAGCACCGAAGCGACAGGGGGGAGCGAGCAGTACTTC.

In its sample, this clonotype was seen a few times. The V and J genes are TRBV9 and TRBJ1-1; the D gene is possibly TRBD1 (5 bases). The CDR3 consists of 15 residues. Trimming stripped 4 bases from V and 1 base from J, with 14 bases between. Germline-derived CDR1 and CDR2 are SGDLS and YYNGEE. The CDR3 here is CASSPRQTPNTEAFF. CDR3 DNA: TGTGCCAGCAGCCCCCGACAGACTCCGAACACTGAAGCTTTCTTT.